Listed below are T cell receptor beta chains from one sample, sequenced in a study of graft-versus-host responses after intestinal transplantation. Their antigens remain unidentified. Assay used: immunoSEQ multiplex PCR; TCRdb lists only in-frame clones, some missing. The profile shows tens of thousands of clones, approximately 94% of them singletons. The material sequenced was unstimulated CD4+ T cells sorted from spleen or lymph node cells, taken before transplant. The receptors were sampled from a human donor who was the organ donor for an intestinal transplant. CDR3s include the opening cysteine and the closing phenylalanine or tryptophan. The D gene is left open where the match is weak. A row's size may be missing; if present it is once, few, many or a size class.

V gene	J gene	D gene	CDR3 length	clone size	CDR3 DNA	CDR3 protein
TRBV5-1	TRBJ2-6	-	16	-	TGCGCCAGCACCGTCGCGTTTAGCTCTGGGGCCAACGTCCTGACTTTC	CASTVAFSSGANVLTF
TRBV2	TRBJ1-1	-	15	once	TGTGCCAGCAGTGAAAAGGCGGACTCGAACACTGAAGCTTTCTTT	CASSEKADSNTEAFF
TRBV5-1	TRBJ2-2	TRBD1	14	-	TGCGCCAGCAGCTTGTTCAGGGGGCTCGGGGAGCTGTTTTTT	CASSLFRGLGELFF
TRBV7-9	TRBJ2-7	-	14	-	TGTGCCAGCAGCTTTCAGGGGCGTCCCTACGAGCAGTACTTC	CASSFQGRPYEQYF
TRBV11-3	TRBJ2-7	-	12	-	TGTGCCAGCAGCTTAGATACGGGCGAGCAGTACTTC	CASSLDTGEQYF
TRBV10-3	TRBJ2-5	-	15	-	TGTGCCATCAGTGAGGCGGACCCCTTACAAGAGACCCAGTACTTC	CAISEADPLQETQYF
TRBV19	TRBJ2-3	TRBD2	15	-	TGTGCCAGTACACGCGGACTAGCGGGCACAGATACGCAGTATTTT	CASTRGLAGTDTQYF
TRBV6-1	TRBJ1-2	-	14	-	TGTGCCAGCAGTGAAGCCCCCGGAAACTATGGCTACACCTTC	CASSEAPGNYGYTF
TRBV5-1	TRBJ1-1	-	14	-	TGCGCCAGCAGCTTGGCCGGGGGTACCACTGAAGCTTTCTTT	CASSLAGGTTEAFF
TRBV7-2	TRBJ1-6	-	14	-	TGTGCCAGCAGCTTAGGATTGACAAATTCACCCCTCCACTTT	CASSLGLTNSPLHF
TRBV6-1	TRBJ2-7	TRBD2	17	-	TGTGCCAGCAGTGAAGTCACTAGCGGGGCTATATCCTACGAGCAGTACTTC	CASSEVTSGAISYEQYF
TRBV5-4	TRBJ2-1	-	16	-	TGTGCCAGCAGCTTGGGTGGGGTCTCAATCTACAATGAGCAGTTCTTC	CASSLGGVSIYNEQFF
TRBV9	TRBJ2-3	-	14	-	TGTGCCAGCAGCGTACTGGGGACGACAGATACGCAGTATTTT	CASSVLGTTDTQYF
TRBV4-3	TRBJ1-1	TRBD1	15	-	TGCGCCAGCAGCCCGGCCAGGGGGAAGAGCACTGAAGCTTTCTTT	CASSPARGKSTEAFF
TRBV4-3	TRBJ2-1	TRBD1	13	-	TGCGCCAGCAGCCAACCGGACAGGGATGAGCAGTTCTTC	CASSQPDRDEQFF
TRBV5-1	TRBJ1-1	-	14	-	TGCGCCAGCAGCTTGGGAAGGGTGAACACTGAAGCTTTCTTT	CASSLGRVNTEAFF
TRBV7-2	TRBJ2-5	TRBD2	15	-	TGTGCCAGCAGCTTAGAAGGTTGGGGGGGGGAGACCCAGTACTTC	CASSLEGWGGETQYF
TRBV27	TRBJ2-5	-	13	-	TGTGCCAGCAGTTTACGGGTGGGTGGGACCCAGTACTTC	CASSLRVGGTQYF
TRBV7-2	TRBJ2-1	TRBD1	14	-	TGTGCCAGCAAGACCAACAGGGGTGGTAATGAGCAGTTCTTC	CASKTNRGGNEQFF
TRBV5-6	TRBJ1-6	TRBD1	14	-	TGTGCCAGCAGATACAGGGGTTGGAGGTCACCCCTCCACTTT	CASRYRGWRSPLHF
TRBV7-6	TRBJ2-2	-	15	-	TGTGCCAGCAGCCGGACACTAGCGAACACCGGGGAGCTGTTTTTT	CASSRTLANTGELFF
TRBV19	TRBJ2-7	TRBD1	14	-	TGTGCCAGTAGTAACACAGGGGGCGGCTACGAGCAGTACTTC	CASSNTGGGYEQYF
TRBV5-1	TRBJ2-7	TRBD1	13	-	TGCGCCAGCAGCTTGACAGGGGGCTACGAGCAGTACTTC	CASSLTGGYEQYF